This T cell receptor (beta chain) originates from a study of cytomegalovirus exposure and HLA in healthy donors. CDR1 GTSNPN and CDR2 SVGIG come from the germline V gene (reference sequence). The CDR3 sequence is 14 residues long. With 60 Vbeta and 13 Jbeta primers, the PCR was carried out. Clones were sequenced by immunoSEQ multiplex PCR, and TCRdb holds only the in-frame ones, with some missing. The sample holds about 98,000 clones; around two thirds are singletons and the top ten take around 2%. The clonotype originates from a male donor in good health and CMV-seronegative. Material for sequencing was PBMCs. The chain is built from TRBV30 and TRBJ2-5, with a possible D match to TRBD2 (6 bases). The tail of the sequence fits TRBJ2-7 better, so the J call may be wrong. The CDR3 spells CAWRSAGLAYEQYF. CDR3 nucleotide sequence: TGTGCCTGGAGATCGGCGGGGTTGGCCTACGAGCAGTACTTC.